This T cell receptor beta chain was documented in a study of T cells after yellow fever vaccination. TCRdb ran MiXCR on the 5' RACE reads and lists one entry per CDR3 protein. The repertoire holds more than 300,000 distinct CDR3 sequences, approximately 11% seen once, with around 3.2% in the top ten. Germline lookup yields CDR1 LGHDT and CDR2 YNNKEL (reference sequence). The CDR3 extends over 15 amino acids. V was trimmed by 1 base and J by 5 bases, leaving 14 bases between them. The chain has TRBV3-1 and TRBJ2-5; tentative D call: TRBD2 (5 bases). This receptor was obtained from a man aged 18 to 29 who received the YFV17D yellow fever vaccine. The sequenced sample was CD4+ T cells sorted from PBMCs, obtained 45 days after the yellow fever booster vaccination. CDR3 sequence (DNA): TGTGCCAGCAGCCAAGGGGTAGCGAGGGAGGAGACCCAGTACTTC. It is translated as CASSQGVAREETQYF.